This T cell receptor beta chain was observed in a study of identical twins (dated by TCRdb to 2016 to 2017). Notes on the research overall: TCR alpha and beta repertoires from monozygotic twins, unrelated adults of various ages and cord blood were deep-sequenced to test whether fetal clonotypes persist. To rule out contamination, the twin experiments were replicated at different times with different library preparation protocols. Overall study results and their limits: Because the same donors could not be followed over many years, the conclusions depended on cross-sectional statistical analysis. Out-of-frame TCR alpha sequences shared between twins showed an excess of low generation-probability sequences compared with coincidental sharing between unrelated individuals. The excess sharing between twins in beta out-of-frame sequences was weaker because fewer shared sequences reduced the signal-to-noise ratio. Out-of-frame TCR alpha sharing in monozygotic twins was systematically underestimated by recombination models, whereas sharing between unrelated individuals was in agreement with the recombination models. Abundant cord blood beta clonotypes had fewer insertions, young adult naive repertoires showed a similar but weaker trend, and memory repertoires showed no such trend. Invariant T cells such as MAIT and iNKT could partly confound zero-insertion analyses, though diverse VJ usage argued against this for most clonotypes.

The protocol used for the library was 5' RACE. Sequenced on an Illumina HiSeq 2000. A universal primer binding site was introduced by template switching, and a unique molecular identifier was present in the final cDNA, enabling accurate counting of TCR cDNA molecules. Specific primers in the conserved constant-segment region were used to synthesize first-strand cDNA for the TCR alpha and beta chains. To control for contamination, every cDNA library was double barcoded, receiving both a SMART-Mk sample barcode and Illumina barcodes. Two successive PCR steps introduced TruSeq adapter sequences along with Illumina sample barcodes. Sequencing of the TCR alpha and beta cDNA libraries was done on the Illumina HiSeq platform using custom primers. As for how the authors treated the data: Unique molecular identifiers were extracted from raw reads with MiGEC, and CDR3 positions were determined with MiXCR. Recombination models were inferred per individual with the repgenHMM and IGoR tools using an EM algorithm. Shared clonotype analysis was performed with the tcR package in R, normalizing sharing by the product of cloneset sizes. To study raw recombination without the effects of thymic and clonal selection, out-of-frame nonproductive sequences were analyzed. TCRdb redid the processing of the public reads, applying fastp at Q25 and MiXCR, and retained in-frame beta chains. Here each entry gathers all rows of one CDR3 protein and keeps the most common genes and DNA. These V and J calls rely on TCRdb rather than the paper's analysis. In this sample the table shows some 900,000 distinct CDR3 sequences, 12% of which occur a single time. About 1.5% of the sample goes to the ten largest clones.

Every donor was a healthy Caucasian. The twin cohort comprised three pairs of female monozygotic twins, all aged roughly 18 to 30 years. RNA for TCR libraries was isolated from peripheral blood mononuclear cells. This clonotype was picked up a small number of times. Its binding antigen is unknown. Base qualities are missing; no much larger clone stands one base away. The same data also went into a second study, on yellow fever vaccine responses in identical twins. Reported in the second study: The authors reported that the T cell response to vaccination in identical twins appeared partly convergent and partly personalized. In identical twins, the study followed T cell clones that responded to the vaccine with precision.

The material sequenced was PBMCs. The sequence was collected from a woman aged 18-30 years in good health.

The CDR3 loop reads CATEKAAGGRDTDTQYF. The DNA sequence reads TGCGCCACCGAGAAGGCCGCTGGGGGCAGAGACACAGATACGCAGTATTTT. The V gene is TRBV23-1 and the J gene is TRBJ2-3; the D gene is possibly TRBD1, with 6 bases matching. TRBV23-1 is annotated as an ORF whose role is uncertain. The CDR3 covers 17 residues, taking in both the cysteine and the phenylalanine. The only DNA kept is the CDR3, 51 bases in frame from the first base. V was cut back by 10 bases and J by 2 bases, leaving a gap of 25 bases between them.